What follows are 9 T cell receptor beta chains derived from one specimen sequenced in a study of glioma-infiltrating T cells after dendritic cell vaccination. Time point reported: after dendritic cell vaccination, including at tumor progression/relapse. The assay was immunoSEQ multiplex PCR, and TCRdb's table has in-frame clones only and misses some. Counted here are 50,000 to 60,000 clones, about 79% occurring once; the ten biggest clones make up less than 20%. Source: blood, taken after dendritic cell vaccination. These receptors all stem from a human donor with glioblastoma.

The chain couples TRBV9 to TRBJ1-1, with TRBD1 matching over 9 bases. J gave up 1 base and V 0 bases, and 7 bases lay outside the gene matches. The CDR3 runs 17 residues. The germline V gene encodes CDR1 SGDLS and CDR2 YYNGEE. Written as DNA, the CDR3 is TGTGCCAGCAGCGTAGATTGGACAGGGGACACGAACACTGAAGCTTTCTTT. Protein: CASSVDWTGDTNTEAFF. Using reference TRBV9 and TRBJ1-1 for the parts outside the CDR3, the full variable domain is DSGVTQTPKHLITATGQRVTLRCSPRSGDLSVYWYQQSLDQGLQFLIQYYNGEERAKGNILERFSAQQFPDLHSELNLSSLELGDSALYFCASSVDWTGDTNTEAFFGQGTRLTVV.

The rearrangement links TRBV7-9 to TRBJ2-7; TRBD1 agrees at 7 bases. CDR3 size: 14 residues. V lost 5 bases to trimming and J lost 4 bases; unmatched junction nucleotides: 8. Germline V gene lookup returns CDR1 SEHNR and CDR2 FQNEAQ (reference sequence). In DNA, the CDR3 is TGTGCCAGCAGCAGACGGGACAGAGGGTACGAGCAGTACTTC. Its translation: CASSRRDRGYEQYF. Supplemented by reference TRBV7-9 and TRBJ2-7, the full variable domain reads DTGVSQNPRHKITKRGQNVTFRCDPISEHNRLYWYRQTLGQGPEFLTYFQNEAQLEKSRLLSDRFSAERPKGSFSTLEIQRTEQGDSAMYLCASSRRDRGYEQYFGPGTRLTVT.

The chain is built from TRBV5-4 and TRBJ2-5; D remains ambiguous. This CDR3 has 14 amino acids. The V end was cut by 0 bases, the J end by 1 base, with 7 bases between. CDR1 and CDR2 from the germline V gene are SGHNT and YYREEE (reference sequence). For the CDR3, the DNA is TGTGCCAGCAGCTTGGGACCGGGCCAAGAGACCCAGTACTTC. Amino acids: CASSLGPGQETQYF.

The chain employs TRBV7-9 and TRBJ2-1; 7 bases line up with TRBD1. Trimming at V came to 5 bases and at J to 7 bases, leaving 8 bases not matched to a gene. Germline V gene data show CDR1 as SEHNR and CDR2 as FQNEAQ (reference sequence). The CDR3 is made up of 14 amino acids. CDR3 residues: CASSLGARGNEQFF. Written as DNA, the CDR3 is TGTGCCAGCAGCCTAGGGGCCAGGGGGAATGAGCAGTTCTTC. The variable domain in full, completed from reference TRBV7-9 and TRBJ2-1, reads DTGVSQNPRHKITKRGQNVTFRCDPISEHNRLYWYRQTLGQGPEFLTYFQNEAQLEKSRLLSDRFSAERPKGSFSTLEIQRTEQGDSAMYLCASSLGARGNEQFFGPGTRLTVL.

The genes are TRBV19 and TRBJ1-1; no reliable D call. Germline CDR1 LNHDA, CDR2 SQIVND (reference sequence). V was shortened by 2 bases and J by 0 bases, with 16 bases between the two germline ends. This CDR3 is built from 17 residues. CDR3 residues: CASSIPQRYSLNTEAFF. The DNA for the CDR3 is TGTGCCAGTAGTATACCCCAGAGGTATTCCTTGAACACTGAAGCTTTCTTT.

J is TRBJ1-2 and V is TRBV12-5; 10 positions agree with TRBD1. CDR1 and CDR2 from the germline V gene are LGHNT and FRNRAP. This CDR3 is built from 14 residues. V shed 6 bases, J shed 8 bases, and the junction held 9 bases outside the gene matches. This CDR3 is CASGRQGAKKGYTF. CDR3 DNA sequence: TGTGCTAGTGGGCGACAGGGGGCTAAAAAGGGCTACACCTTC. Full variable domain (rest looked up from reference TRBV12-5 and TRBJ1-2): DARVTQTPRHKVTEMGQEVTMRCQPILGHNTVFWYRQTMMQGLELLAYFRNRAPLDDSGMPKDRFSAEMPDATLATLKIQPSEPRDSAVYFCASGRQGAKKGYTFGSGTRLTVV.

The chain couples TRBV6-9 to TRBJ2-2; TRBD1 matches 9 bases. Germline V lookup: CDR1 MNHGY, CDR2 SVAAGI. Trimming at V came to 7 bases and at J to 5 bases, leaving 14 bases not matched to a gene. CDR3 length: 17 amino acids. As DNA, the CDR3 is TGTGCCAGCAAAGAATGGACAGGGGACGGGAAAACCGGGGAGCTGTTTTTT. Its translation is CASKEWTGDGKTGELFF.

The chain combines TRBV19 with TRBJ2-5; 13 bases are a match to TRBD2. Trimming removed 5 bases from V and 6 bases from J; junction bases left unmatched: 9. Per the germline V gene, CDR1 is LNHDA and CDR2 is SQIVND (reference sequence). The CDR3 has 16 residues. As DNA, the CDR3 is TGTGCCAGTAGTCCGCAACGGGGACTAGCGGGACAGACCCAGTACTTC. This gives the protein CASSPQRGLAGQTQYF. The complete variable domain, with remaining parts taken from reference TRBV19 and TRBJ2-5, reads DGGITQSPKYLFRKEGQNVTLSCEQNLNHDAMYWYRQDPGQGLRLIYYSQIVNDFQKGDIAEGYSVSREKKESFPLTVTSAQKNPTAFYLCASSPQRGLAGQTQYFGPGTRLLVL.

J is TRBJ1-6 and V is TRBV30; 8 nucleotides align to TRBD1. Germline V gene data show CDR1 as GTSNPN and CDR2 as SVGIG (reference sequence). The CDR3 contains 18 residues. The junction had 14 bases not matched to a gene; V was cut back by 2 bases and J by 5 bases. CDR3 bases: TGTGCCTGGAGTCCCCCGGACAGGGAAATCTTCCATAATTCACCCCTCCACTTT. Its translation: CAWSPPDREIFHNSPLHF.